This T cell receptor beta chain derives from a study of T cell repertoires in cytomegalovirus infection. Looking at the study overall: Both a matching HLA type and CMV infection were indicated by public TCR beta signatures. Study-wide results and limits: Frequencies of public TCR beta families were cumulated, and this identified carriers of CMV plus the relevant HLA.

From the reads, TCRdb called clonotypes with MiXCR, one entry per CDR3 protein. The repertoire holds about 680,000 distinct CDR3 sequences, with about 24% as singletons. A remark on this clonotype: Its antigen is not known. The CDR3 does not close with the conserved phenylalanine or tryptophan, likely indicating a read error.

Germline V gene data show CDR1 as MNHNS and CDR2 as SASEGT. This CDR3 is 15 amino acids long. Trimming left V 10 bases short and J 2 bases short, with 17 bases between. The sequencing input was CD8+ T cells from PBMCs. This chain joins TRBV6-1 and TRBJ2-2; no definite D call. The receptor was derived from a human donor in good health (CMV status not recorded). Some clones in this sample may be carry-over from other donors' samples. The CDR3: CATSQDAANTGELFS. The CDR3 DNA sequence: TGTGCCACTTCCCAGGACGCAGCTAACACCGGGGAGCTGTTTTCT.